This T cell receptor (beta chain) appears in the sequencing data of a study of T cell responses to AZD1222 COVID-19 vaccine. TCRdb's table, derived via immunoSEQ multiplex PCR, lists solely in-frame clones and lacks some. The table shows about 270,000 clones, with about 94% occurring only once. Germline V lookup: CDR1 LNHDA, CDR2 SQIVND (reference sequence). The CDR3 consists of 14 residues. V shed 5 bases and J 2 bases; nucleotides not matched to a gene: 2. Investigators merged groups given second doses at roughly 4 or roughly 12 weeks. The sample was peripheral blood, taken 28 days after the second AZD1222 dose. This TCR was sampled from an adult who received the AZD1222 COVID-19 vaccine. The chain recombines TRBV19 with TRBJ2-2; 7 nucleotides agree with TRBD1. As DNA, the CDR3 is TGTGCCAGTAGTCGACAGGGAAACACCGGGGAGCTGTTTTTT. Translation gives CASSRQGNTGELFF.